These 2 T cell receptor beta chains came from one sample sequenced in a study of T cells in Graves' hyperthyroidism and ophthalmopathy. RNA transcripts provided the source from which TCR beta CDR3 regions were amplified. The HTBI set primed first-round TCR CDR3 RT-PCR. TCRdb itself ran the multiplex PCR reads through MiXCR, one entry per CDR3 protein. The sample lists around 440,000 distinct CDR3 sequences, about a sixth occurring once. The sample comprised blood. These receptors all stem from a woman aged 18-29 years with Graves' hyperthyroidism.

This clonotype occurred many times. The V and J genes are TRBV3-1 and TRBJ1-3; D unresolved. Germline V lookup: CDR1 LGHDT, CDR2 YNNKEL (reference sequence). The V and J ends lost 4 bases and 7 bases respectively, with 8 bases between them. This CDR3 has 12 amino acids. The chain's CDR3 is CASSPLRNTIYF. CDR3 DNA: TGTGCCAGCAGCCCCCTGCGGAACACCATATATTTT.

This clonotype has a count of ten or more. The V gene is TRBV30, the J gene TRBJ2-7; 8 nucleotides match TRBD1. The CDR3 has 14 residues. Germline V gene sequence: CDR1 GTSNPN, CDR2 SVGIG (reference sequence). V shed 4 bases, J shed 4 bases, and the junction held 9 bases outside the gene matches. CDR3 in DNA: TGTGCCTGGACAACCGGGACAGGAGGGTACGAGCAGTACTTC. The encoded protein is CAWTTGTGGYEQYF.